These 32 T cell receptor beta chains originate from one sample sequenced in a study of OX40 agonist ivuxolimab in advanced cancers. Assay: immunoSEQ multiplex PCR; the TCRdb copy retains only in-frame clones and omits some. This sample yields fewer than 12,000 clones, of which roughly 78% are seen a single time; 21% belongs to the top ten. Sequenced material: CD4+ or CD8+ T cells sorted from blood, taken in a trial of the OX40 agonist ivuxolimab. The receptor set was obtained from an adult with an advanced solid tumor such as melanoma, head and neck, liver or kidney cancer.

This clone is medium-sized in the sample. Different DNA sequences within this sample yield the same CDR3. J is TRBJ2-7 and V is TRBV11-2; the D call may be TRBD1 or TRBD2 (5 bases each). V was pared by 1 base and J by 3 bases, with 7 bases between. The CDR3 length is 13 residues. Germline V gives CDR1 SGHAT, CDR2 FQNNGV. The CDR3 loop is CASSLGDGYEQYF. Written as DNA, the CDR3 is TGTGCCAGCAGCTTAGGGGACGGCTACGAGCAGTACTTC.

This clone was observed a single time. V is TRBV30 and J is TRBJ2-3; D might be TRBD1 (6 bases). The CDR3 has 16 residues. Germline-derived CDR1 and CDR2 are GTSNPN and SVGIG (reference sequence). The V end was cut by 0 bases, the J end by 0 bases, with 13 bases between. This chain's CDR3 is CAWSVLWDTSTDTQYF. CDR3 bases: TGTGCCTGGAGTGTACTTTGGGACACTAGCACAGATACGCAGTATTTT.

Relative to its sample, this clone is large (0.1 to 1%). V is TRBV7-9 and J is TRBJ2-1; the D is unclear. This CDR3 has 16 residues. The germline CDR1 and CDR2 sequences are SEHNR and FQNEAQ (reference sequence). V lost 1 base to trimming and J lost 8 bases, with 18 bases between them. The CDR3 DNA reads TGTGCCAGCAGCTTAGTGGCAGCCAGCCATCTCGATGAGCAGTTCTTC. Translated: CASSLVAASHLDEQFF.

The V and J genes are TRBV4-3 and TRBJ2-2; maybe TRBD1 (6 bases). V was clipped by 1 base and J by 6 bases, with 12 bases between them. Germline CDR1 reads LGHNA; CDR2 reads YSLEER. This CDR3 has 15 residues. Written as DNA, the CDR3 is TGCGCCAGCAGCCAAGCGCAGGGGACCGCCGGGGAGCTGTTTTTT. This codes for CASSQAQGTAGELFF.

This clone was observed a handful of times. CDR3 sequence reads: CASSYGTQSEQYF. In DNA form, the CDR3 reads TGTGCCAGCAGCTACGGGACTCAGAGCGAGCAGTACTTC. The gene calls are TRBV11-2 and TRBJ2-7, with D possibly being TRBD2 (6 bases). Trimming left V 4 bases short and J 6 bases short, with 13 bases between. The CDR3 contains 13 residues. Germline CDR1 reads SGHAT; CDR2 reads FQNNGV.

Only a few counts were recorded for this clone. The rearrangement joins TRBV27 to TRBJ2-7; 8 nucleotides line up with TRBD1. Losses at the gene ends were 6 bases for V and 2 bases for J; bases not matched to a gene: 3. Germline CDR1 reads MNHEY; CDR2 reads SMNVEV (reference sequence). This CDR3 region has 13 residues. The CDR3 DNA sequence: TGTGCCAGCAGACCGACAGGGGCCTACGAGCAGTACTTC. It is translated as CASRPTGAYEQYF.

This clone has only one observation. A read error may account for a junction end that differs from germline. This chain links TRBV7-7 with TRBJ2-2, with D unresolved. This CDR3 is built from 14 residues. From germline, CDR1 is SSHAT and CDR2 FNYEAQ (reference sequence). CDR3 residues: CASSFGPLTGELFF. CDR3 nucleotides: TGTGCTAGCAGCTTCGGGCCACTTACCGGGGAGCTGTTTTTT. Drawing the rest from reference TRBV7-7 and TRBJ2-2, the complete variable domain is GAGVSQSPRYKVTKRGQDVTLRCDPISSHATLYWYQQALGQGPEFLTYFNYEAQPDKSGLPSDRFSAERPEGSISTLTIQRTEQRDSAMYRCASSFGPLTGELFFGEGSRLTVL.

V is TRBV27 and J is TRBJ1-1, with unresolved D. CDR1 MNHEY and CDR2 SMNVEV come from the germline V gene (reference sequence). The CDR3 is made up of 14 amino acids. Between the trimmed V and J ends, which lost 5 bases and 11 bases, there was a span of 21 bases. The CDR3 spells CASSPMISRAEAFF. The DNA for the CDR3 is TGTGCCAGCAGTCCCATGATCTCGCGCGCCGAGGCTTTCTTT.

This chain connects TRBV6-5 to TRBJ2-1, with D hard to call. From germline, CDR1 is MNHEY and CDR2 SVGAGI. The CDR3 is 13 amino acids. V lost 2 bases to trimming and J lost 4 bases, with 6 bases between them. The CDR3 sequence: CASSYSTYNEQFF. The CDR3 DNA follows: TGTGCCAGCAGTTACAGTACTTACAATGAGCAGTTCTTC.

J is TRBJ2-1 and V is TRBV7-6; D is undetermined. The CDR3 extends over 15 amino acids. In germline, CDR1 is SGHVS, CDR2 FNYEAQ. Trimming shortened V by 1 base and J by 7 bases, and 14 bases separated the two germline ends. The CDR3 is CASSLEAGYVNEQFF. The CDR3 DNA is TGTGCCAGCAGCTTAGAGGCTGGTTATGTAAATGAGCAGTTCTTC.

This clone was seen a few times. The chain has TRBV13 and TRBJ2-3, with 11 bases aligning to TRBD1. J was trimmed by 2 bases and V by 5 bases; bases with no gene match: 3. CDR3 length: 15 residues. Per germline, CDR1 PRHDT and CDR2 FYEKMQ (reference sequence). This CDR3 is CASSPGQGATDTQYF. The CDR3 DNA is TGTGCCAGCAGCCCCGGACAGGGGGCCACAGATACGCAGTATTTT.

The CDR3 reads CASSRSREAFF. CDR3 sequence (DNA): TGTGCCAGCAGCCGATCACGGGAAGCTTTCTTT. The rearrangement joins TRBV2 to TRBJ1-1, with unresolved D. Per germline, CDR1 SNHLY and CDR2 FYNNEI. The V end lost 6 bases, the J end lost 8 bases, and 10 bases lay between the germline ends. This CDR3 has 11 residues.

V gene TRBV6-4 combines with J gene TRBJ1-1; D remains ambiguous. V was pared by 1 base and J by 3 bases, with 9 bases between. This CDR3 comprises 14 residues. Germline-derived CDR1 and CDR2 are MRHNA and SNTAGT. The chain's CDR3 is CASSDFSDHTEAFF. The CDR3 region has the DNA TGTGCCAGCAGTGACTTCAGTGATCACACTGAAGCTTTCTTT.

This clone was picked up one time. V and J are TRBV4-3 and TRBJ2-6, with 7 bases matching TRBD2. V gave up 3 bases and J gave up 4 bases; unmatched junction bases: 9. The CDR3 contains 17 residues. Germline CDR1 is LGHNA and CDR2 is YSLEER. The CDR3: CASSHLGREAGANVLTF. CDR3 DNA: TGCGCCAGCAGCCACTTAGGTCGGGAGGCCGGGGCCAACGTCCTGACTTTC.

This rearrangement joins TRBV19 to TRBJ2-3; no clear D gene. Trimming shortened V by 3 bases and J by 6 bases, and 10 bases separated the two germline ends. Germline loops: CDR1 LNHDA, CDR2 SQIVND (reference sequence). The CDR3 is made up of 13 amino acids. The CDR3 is CASSILISDTQYF. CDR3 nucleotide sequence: TGTGCCAGTAGTATCCTGATTTCTGATACGCAGTATTTT.

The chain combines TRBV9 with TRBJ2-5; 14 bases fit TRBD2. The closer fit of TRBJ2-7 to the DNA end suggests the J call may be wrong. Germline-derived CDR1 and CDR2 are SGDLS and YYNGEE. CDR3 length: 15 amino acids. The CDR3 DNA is TGTGCCAGCAGCGGAGGGACTAGCGGGAGTGACGAGCAGTACTTC. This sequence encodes CASSGGTSGSDEQYF.

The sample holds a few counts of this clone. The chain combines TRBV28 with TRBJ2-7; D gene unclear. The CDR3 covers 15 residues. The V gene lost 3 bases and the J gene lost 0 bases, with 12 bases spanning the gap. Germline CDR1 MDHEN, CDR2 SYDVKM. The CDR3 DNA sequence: TGTGCCAGCAGTTTCCTGGCTCTTAGCTCCTACGAGCAGTACTTC. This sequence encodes CASSFLALSSYEQYF.

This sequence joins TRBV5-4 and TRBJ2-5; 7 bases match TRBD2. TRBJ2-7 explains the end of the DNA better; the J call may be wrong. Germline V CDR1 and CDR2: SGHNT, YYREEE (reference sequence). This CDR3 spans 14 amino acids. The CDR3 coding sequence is TGTGCCAGCAGCTTGCCGGGCGGGAGTTACGAGCAGTACTTC. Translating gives CASSLPGGSYEQYF.

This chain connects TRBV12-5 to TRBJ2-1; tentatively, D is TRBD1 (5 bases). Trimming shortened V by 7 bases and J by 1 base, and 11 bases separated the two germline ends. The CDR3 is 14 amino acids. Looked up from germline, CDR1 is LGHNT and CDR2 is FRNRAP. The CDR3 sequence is CASAIKGSYNEQFF. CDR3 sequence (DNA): TGTGCTAGTGCCATTAAGGGGTCCTACAATGAGCAGTTCTTC.

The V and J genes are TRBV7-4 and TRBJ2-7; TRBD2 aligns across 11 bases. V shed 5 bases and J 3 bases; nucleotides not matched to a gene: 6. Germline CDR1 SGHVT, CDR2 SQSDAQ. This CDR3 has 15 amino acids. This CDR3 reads CASSPKGLADYEQYF. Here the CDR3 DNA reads TGTGCCAGCAGCCCTAAGGGACTAGCGGACTACGAGCAGTACTTC.

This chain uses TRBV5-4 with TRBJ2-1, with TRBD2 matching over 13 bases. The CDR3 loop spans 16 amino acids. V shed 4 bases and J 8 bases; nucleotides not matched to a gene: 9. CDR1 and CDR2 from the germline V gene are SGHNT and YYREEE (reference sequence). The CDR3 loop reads CASSHTTSGRIHEQFF. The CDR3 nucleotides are TGTGCCAGCAGCCACACGACTAGCGGGAGGATCCATGAGCAGTTCTTC.

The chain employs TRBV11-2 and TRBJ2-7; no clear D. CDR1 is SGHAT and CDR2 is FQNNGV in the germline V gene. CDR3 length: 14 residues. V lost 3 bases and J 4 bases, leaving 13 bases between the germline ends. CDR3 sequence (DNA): TGTGCCAGCAGCTTGGGGTCTATGGGGTACGAGCAGTACTTC. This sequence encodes CASSLGSMGYEQYF.

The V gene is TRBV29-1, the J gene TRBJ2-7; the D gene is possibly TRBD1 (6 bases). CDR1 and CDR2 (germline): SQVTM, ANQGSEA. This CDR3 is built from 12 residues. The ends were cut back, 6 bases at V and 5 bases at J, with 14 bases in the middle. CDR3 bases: TGCAGCGTCGTCACAGGGTTCCACGAGCAGTACTTC. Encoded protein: CSVVTGFHEQYF.

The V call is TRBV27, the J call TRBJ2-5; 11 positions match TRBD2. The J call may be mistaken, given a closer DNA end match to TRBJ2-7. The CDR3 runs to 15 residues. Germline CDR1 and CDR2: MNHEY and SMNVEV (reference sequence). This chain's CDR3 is CASSAGLAETYEQYF. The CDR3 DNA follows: TGTGCCAGCAGCGCGGGACTAGCGGAAACCTACGAGCAGTACTTC.

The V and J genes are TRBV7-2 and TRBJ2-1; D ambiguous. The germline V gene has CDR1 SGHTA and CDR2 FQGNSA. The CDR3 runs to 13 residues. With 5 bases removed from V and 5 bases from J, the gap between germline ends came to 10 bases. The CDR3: CASSPPMDNEQFF. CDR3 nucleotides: TGTGCCAGCAGCCCCCCCATGGACAATGAGCAGTTCTTC.

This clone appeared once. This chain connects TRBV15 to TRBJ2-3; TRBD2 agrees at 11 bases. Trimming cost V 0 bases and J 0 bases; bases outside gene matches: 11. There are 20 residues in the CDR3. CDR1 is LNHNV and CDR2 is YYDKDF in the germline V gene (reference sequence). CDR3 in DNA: TGTGCCACCAGCAGAGAATTACTAGCGGGAGAGCCAACTAGCACAGATACGCAGTATTTT. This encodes CATSRELLAGEPTSTDTQYF.

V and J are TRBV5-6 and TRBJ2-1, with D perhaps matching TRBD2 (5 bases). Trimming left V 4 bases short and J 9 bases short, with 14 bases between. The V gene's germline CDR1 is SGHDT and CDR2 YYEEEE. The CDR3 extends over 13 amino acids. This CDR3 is CASSLGRGLEQFF. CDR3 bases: TGTGCCAGCAGCCTCGGGCGCGGGCTTGAGCAGTTCTTC.

CDR3 sequence reads: CASSVGSAGVETQYF. The CDR3 DNA follows: TGTGCCAGCAGCGTAGGTTCAGCGGGAGTGGAGACCCAGTACTTC. The rearrangement links TRBV9 to TRBJ2-5; 8 nucleotides match TRBD2. The CDR3 runs to 15 residues. The V and J ends lost 0 bases and 5 bases, in that order; junction bases with no gene match: 6. The V gene's germline CDR1 is SGDLS and CDR2 YYNGEE.

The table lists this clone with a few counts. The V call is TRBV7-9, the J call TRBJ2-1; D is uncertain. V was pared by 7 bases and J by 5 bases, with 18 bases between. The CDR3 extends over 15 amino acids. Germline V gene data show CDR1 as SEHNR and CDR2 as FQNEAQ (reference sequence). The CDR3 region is CASTPHWVRDNEQFF. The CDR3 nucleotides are TGTGCCAGCACCCCCCATTGGGTCCGCGACAATGAGCAGTTCTTC.

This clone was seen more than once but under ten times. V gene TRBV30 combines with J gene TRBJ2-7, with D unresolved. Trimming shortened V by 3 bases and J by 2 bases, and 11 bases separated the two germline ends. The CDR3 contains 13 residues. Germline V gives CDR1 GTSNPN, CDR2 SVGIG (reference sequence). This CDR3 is CAWRPRSAYEQYF. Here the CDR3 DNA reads TGTGCCTGGAGGCCCCGATCCGCCTACGAGCAGTACTTC.

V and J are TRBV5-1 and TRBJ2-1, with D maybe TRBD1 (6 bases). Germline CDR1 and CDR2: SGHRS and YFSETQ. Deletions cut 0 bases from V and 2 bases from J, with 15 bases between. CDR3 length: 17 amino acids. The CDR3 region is CASSLASAGETYNEQFF. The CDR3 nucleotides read TGCGCCAGCAGCTTGGCGAGCGCAGGGGAAACCTACAATGAGCAGTTCTTC.

CDR3 amino acids: CASSFNEQFF. CDR3 nucleotide sequence: TGTGCCAGCAGCTTCAACGAGCAGTTCTTC. V and J are TRBV7-9 and TRBJ2-1; D unclear. Germline lookup yields CDR1 SEHNR and CDR2 FQNEAQ (reference sequence). Deletions cut 3 bases from V and 10 bases from J, with 4 bases between. This CDR3 is 10 amino acids long.